This T cell receptor beta chain stems from a study of molecular identifiers for immune sequencing clone quantification. Study background: Replicate runs used RNA from roughly 21,000 or 96,000 naive CD8 cells, which was split five ways into aliquots, and four of those aliquots were then sequenced.

As regards this clonotype: What it binds is unknown. This may be a read error: a much more frequent sequence differs by one nucleotide.

TCRdb passed the PCR reads through MiXCR, listing each CDR3 protein once. The sample records 550,000 to 750,000 distinct CDR3 sequences, nearly 20% being singletons. General study results and limits: Should identical TCR molecules share a barcode, the sizes of highly expanded clones could be underestimated. Spiked Jurkat TCR RNA equivalent to one cell reportedly surfaced among some 1 million naive cells.

Germline V gene lookup returns CDR1 SGHTA and CDR2 FQGTGA. The CDR3 is 12 residues long. The J gene is TRBJ2-3, the V gene TRBV7-3; 11 nucleotides agree with TRBD2. The sequencing sample was made of naive CD8+ T cells from blood, with Jurkat cell RNA spiked in. Subset of the sample: FACS-sorted CD8+CD4-CCR7+CD45RA+ naive T cells. This receptor was obtained from a human donor in good health. Some libraries in this study had Jurkat cell RNA spiked in. Written as DNA, the CDR3 is TGTGCCAGCGGCATTCCGACTAGCGGGGTAGTATTT. It is translated as CASGIPTSGVVF.